The present TCR beta chain was sequenced within a study of blood T cell repertoires in COVID-19. TCRdb keeps only in-frame clones here, not all; method: immunoSEQ multiplex PCR. Among fewer than 400,000 clones, 89% were seen once, and the ten largest hold 1.8%. V lost 4 bases, J lost 2 bases, and 9 bases lay in between. Looked up from germline, CDR1 is SNHLY and CDR2 is FYNNEI. CDR3 length equals 13 residues. The chain has TRBV2 and TRBJ2-7; possibly TRBD1 for D (6 bases). The clonotype comes from a woman aged 25 to 39 with COVID-19, enrolled during active disease. The sequenced sample consisted of peripheral blood. In nucleotides, the CDR3 is TGTGCCAGCAGTGGTCAGGGGCCCTACGAGCAGTACTTC. Translated: CASSGQGPYEQYF.